This T cell receptor beta chain appears in the sequencing data of a study of blood T cell repertoires in COVID-19. Overall study context: Samples of COVID-19 (acute and convalescent) were obtained from the United States, Italy and Spain. T cells, B-cell-depleted T cells, or PBMCs provided the cDNA or gDNA that served as material.

Original processing methods: Reference gene primer amplification gave estimated nucleated cell counts. Clones were sequenced by immunoSEQ multiplex PCR, and TCRdb holds only the in-frame ones, with some missing. The V and J calls and clone size are taken from that table; D and trimming were inferred from the DNA. The data contain about 320,000 clones, roughly 86% of them singletons. In germline, CDR1 is SGHRS, CDR2 YFSETQ. V dropped 0 bases and J dropped 3 bases, with 12 bases sitting between them. CDR3 length: 15 amino acids. The TCR sequence derives from a woman aged 45-59 years with acute or convalescent COVID-19. Sequencing input: peripheral blood. The chain recombines TRBV5-1 with TRBJ1-1; D gene unclear. The CDR3: CASSLAVGRYTEAFF. CDR3 sequence (DNA): TGCGCCAGCAGCTTGGCCGTGGGCAGGTACACTGAAGCTTTCTTT.